This T cell receptor beta chain is from a study of CD8 T cells in ankylosing spondylitis. Trimming cost V 0 bases and J 4 bases, with 9 bases left between them. The CDR3 runs to 13 residues. Germline assignment: CDR1 DFQATT and CDR2 SNEGSKA (reference sequence). TCRdb re-called the 5' RACE reads through MiXCR, storing one row per CDR3 protein. Altogether about 200,000 distinct CDR3 sequences are present, roughly 13% being singletons, with the ten largest covering more than 15%. The chain combines TRBV20-1 with TRBJ1-2, with D possibly being TRBD1 (5 bases). Sequencing was done on a sample of blood, either unsorted or a sorted T cell fraction (not recorded which). The TCR originated in a male donor with ankylosing spondylitis or in good health (not recorded which). The DNA of the CDR3 is TGCAGTGCTAGAGATTACAGGATCTATGGCTACACCTTC. Protein sequence: CSARDYRIYGYTF.